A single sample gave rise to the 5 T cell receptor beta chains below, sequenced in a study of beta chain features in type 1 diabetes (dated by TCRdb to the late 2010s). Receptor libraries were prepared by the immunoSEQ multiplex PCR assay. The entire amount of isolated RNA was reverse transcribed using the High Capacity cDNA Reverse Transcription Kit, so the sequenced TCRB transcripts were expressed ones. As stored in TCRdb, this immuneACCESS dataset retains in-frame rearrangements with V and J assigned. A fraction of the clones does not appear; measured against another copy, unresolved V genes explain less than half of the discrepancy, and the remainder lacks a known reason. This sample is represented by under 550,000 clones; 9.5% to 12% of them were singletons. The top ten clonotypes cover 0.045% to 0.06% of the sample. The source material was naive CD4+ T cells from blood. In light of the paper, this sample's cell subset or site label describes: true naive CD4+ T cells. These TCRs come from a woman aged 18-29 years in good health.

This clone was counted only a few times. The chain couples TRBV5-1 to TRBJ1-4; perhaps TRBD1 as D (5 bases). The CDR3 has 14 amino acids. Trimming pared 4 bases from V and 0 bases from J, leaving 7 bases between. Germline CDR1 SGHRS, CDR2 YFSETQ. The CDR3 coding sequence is TGCGCCAGCAGCCAGGGAACAACTAATGAAAAACTGTTTTTT. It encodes CASSQGTTNEKLFF.

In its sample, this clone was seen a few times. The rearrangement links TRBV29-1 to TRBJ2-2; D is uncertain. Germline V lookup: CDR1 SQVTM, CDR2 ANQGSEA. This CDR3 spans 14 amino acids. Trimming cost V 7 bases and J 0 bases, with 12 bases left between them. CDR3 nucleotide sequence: TGCAGCGCCAAGAGCGTTTCGAACACCGGGGAGCTGTTTTTT. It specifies CSAKSVSNTGELFF.

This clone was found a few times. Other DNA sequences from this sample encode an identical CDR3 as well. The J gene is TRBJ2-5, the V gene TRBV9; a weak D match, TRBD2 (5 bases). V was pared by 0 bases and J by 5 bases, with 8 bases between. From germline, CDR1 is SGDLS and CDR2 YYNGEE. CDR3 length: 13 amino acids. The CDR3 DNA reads TGTGCCAGCAGCGTAGGACTAAGGGAGACCCAGTACTTC. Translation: CASSVGLRETQYF.

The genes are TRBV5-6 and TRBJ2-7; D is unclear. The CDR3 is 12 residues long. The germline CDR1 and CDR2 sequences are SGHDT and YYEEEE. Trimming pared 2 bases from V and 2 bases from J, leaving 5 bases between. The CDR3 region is CASSFSAYEQYF. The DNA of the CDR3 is TGTGCCAGCAGCTTCTCTGCCTACGAGCAGTACTTC.

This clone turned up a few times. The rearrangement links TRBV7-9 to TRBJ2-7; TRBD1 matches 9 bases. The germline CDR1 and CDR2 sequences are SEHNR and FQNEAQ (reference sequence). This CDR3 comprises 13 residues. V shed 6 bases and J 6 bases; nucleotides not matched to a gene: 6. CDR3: CASSSRQGGEQYV. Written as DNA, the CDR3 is TGTGCCAGCAGTAGCCGACAGGGGGGCGAGCAGTACGTC.